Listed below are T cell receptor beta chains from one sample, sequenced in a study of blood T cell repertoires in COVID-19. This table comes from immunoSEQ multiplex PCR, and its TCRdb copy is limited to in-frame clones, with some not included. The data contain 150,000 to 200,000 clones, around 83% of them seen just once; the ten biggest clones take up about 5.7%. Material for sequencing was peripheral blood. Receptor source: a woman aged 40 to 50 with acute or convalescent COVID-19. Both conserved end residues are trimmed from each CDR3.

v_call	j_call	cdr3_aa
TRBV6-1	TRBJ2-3	ASSEEAGGGTDTQY
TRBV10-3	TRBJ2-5	AISPSGSQETQY
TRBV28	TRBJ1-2	ASTMGQATYGYT
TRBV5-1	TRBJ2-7	ASRKGGDTYEQY
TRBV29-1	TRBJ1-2	SVLAQGAGYGYT
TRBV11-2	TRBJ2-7	ASSLSGGFGYEQY
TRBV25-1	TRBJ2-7	ASSEPGTLYEQY
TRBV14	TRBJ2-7	ASSLTGSSYEQY
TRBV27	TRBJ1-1	ASSLNIGTEAF
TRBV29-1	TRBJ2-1	SVGRLAGTSNEQF
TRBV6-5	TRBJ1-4	ASSSPDRANEKLF
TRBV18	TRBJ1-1	ASSPATGGRTEAF
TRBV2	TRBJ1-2	ASSEQGVNYGYT
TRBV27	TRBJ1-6	ASSLSRQGSSPLH
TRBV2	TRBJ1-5	ASSEMVGQQTYRPQH